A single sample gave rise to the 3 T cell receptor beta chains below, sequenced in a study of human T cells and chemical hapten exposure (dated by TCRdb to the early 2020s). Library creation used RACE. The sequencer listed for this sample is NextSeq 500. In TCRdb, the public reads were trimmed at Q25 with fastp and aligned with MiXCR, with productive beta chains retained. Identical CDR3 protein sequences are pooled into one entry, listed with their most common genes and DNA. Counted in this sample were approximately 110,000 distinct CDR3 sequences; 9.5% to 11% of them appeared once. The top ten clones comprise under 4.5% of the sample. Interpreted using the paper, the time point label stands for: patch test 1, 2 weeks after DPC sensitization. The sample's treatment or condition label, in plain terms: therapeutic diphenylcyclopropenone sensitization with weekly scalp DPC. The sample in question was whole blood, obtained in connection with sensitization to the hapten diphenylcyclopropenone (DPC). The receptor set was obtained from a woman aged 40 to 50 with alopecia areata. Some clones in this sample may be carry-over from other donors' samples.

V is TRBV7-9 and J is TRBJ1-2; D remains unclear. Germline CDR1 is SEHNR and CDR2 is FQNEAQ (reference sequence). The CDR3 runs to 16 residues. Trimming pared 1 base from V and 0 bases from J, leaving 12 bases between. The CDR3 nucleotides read TGTGCCAGCAGCTTAGGGTCCCCGGGGTCTAACTATGGCTACACCTTC. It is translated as CASSLGSPGSNYGYTF.

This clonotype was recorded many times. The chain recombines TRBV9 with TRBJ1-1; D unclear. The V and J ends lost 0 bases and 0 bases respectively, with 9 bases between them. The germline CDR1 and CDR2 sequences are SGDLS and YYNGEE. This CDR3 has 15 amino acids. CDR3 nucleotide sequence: TGTGCCAGCAGCGTAGTTGACGGCATGAACACTGAAGCTTTCTTT. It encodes CASSVVDGMNTEAFF.

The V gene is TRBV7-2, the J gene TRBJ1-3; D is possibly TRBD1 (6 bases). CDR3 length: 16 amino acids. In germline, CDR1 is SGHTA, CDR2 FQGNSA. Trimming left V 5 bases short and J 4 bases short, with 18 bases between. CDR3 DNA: TGTGCCAGCAGCAACAGGGTTAACTTAGCCGGAAACACCATATATTTT. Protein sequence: CASSNRVNLAGNTIYF. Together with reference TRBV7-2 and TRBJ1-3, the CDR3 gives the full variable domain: GAGVSQSPSNKVTEKGKDVELRCDPISGHTALYWYRQSLGQGLEFLIYFQGNSAPDKSGLPSDRFSAERTGGSVSTLTIQRTQQEDSAVYLCASSNRVNLAGNTIYFGEGSWLTVV.